Sequencing of this T cell receptor beta chain was carried out in a study of blood T cell repertoires in COVID-19. Study-wide background: The United States, Italy and Spain provided the acute and convalescent COVID-19 samples. In each case, the material was cDNA or gDNA derived from T cells, B-cell-depleted T cells, or PBMCs.

Authors' data handling: The authors estimated nucleated cell counts from reference gene primer amplification. TCRdb keeps only in-frame clones here, not all; method: immunoSEQ multiplex PCR. V and J calls and clone size are those listed in that table; D and trimming were worked out from the DNA. The sample holds 150,000 to 200,000 clones; around 84% are singletons and the top ten take less than 3%. V was trimmed by 0 bases and J by 4 bases, leaving 13 bases between them. The CDR3 covers 16 residues. CDR1 and CDR2 from the germline V gene are SGDLS and YYNGEE. This sequence joins TRBV9 and TRBJ2-2; weak D call: TRBD1 (6 bases). The TCR originated in a man between 35 and 55 years old with active or convalescent COVID-19. Sequencing was performed on peripheral blood. CDR3 loop: CASSVGAGVGTGELFF. The CDR3 DNA sequence: TGTGCCAGCAGCGTAGGTGCAGGGGTGGGCACCGGGGAGCTGTTTTTT.